This T cell receptor beta chain was identified in a study of blood T cell repertoires in COVID-19. Using immunoSEQ multiplex PCR, the repertoire was profiled, and TCRdb retains in-frame clones only, with some absent. Of more than 200,000 clones listed, about 88% are singletons. The germline V gene encodes CDR1 SGHRS and CDR2 YFSETQ. Trimming removed 4 bases from V and 0 bases from J, with 19 bases in between. The CDR3 totals 17 residues. V gene TRBV5-1 combines with J gene TRBJ2-5; weak D call: TRBD2 (7 bases). The source material was peripheral blood. This TCR derives from a woman in her thirties or forties who had recovered from COVID-19. The CDR3 region is CASSPTGGHTYQETQYF. The CDR3 DNA is TGCGCCAGCAGCCCGACGGGGGGACACACGTACCAAGAGACCCAGTACTTC.